Presented here are 22 T cell receptor beta chains from one specimen sequenced in a study of blood T cell repertoires in COVID-19. Generated by immunoSEQ multiplex PCR, the TCRdb table keeps only in-frame clones and is missing some. In the table there are 150,000 to 200,000 clones, 75% to 90% of which are singletons. Sequencing input: peripheral blood. These TCRs come from a woman aged 60 to 75 with acute or convalescent COVID-19.

The chain recombines TRBV15 with TRBJ2-7; 11 nucleotides agree with TRBD2. There are 16 residues in the CDR3. The ends lost 3 bases at V and 0 bases at J; junction bases unmatched: 4. Germline V gene data show CDR1 as LNHNV and CDR2 as YYDKDF (reference sequence). CDR3 loop: CATSSLGTSGSYEQYF. CDR3 coding DNA: TGTGCCACCAGCAGCCTCGGGACTAGCGGCTCCTACGAGCAGTACTTC.

This chain connects TRBV2 to TRBJ1-1; D gene ambiguous. This CDR3 is built from 13 residues. The V end lost 3 bases, the J end lost 4 bases, and 9 bases lay between the germline ends. Germline CDR1 SNHLY, CDR2 FYNNEI. CDR3: CASSDLTGTEAFF. The CDR3 DNA follows: TGTGCCAGCAGTGATCTTACGGGCACTGAAGCTTTCTTT. Looking up the rest from reference TRBV2 and TRBJ1-1 gives the full variable domain: EPEVTQTPSHQVTQMGQEVILRCVPISNHLYFYWYRQILGQKVEFLVSFYNNEISEKSEIFDDQFSVERPDGSNFTLKIRSTKLEDSAMYFCASSDLTGTEAFFGQGTRLTVV.

The chain joins TRBV27 to TRBJ2-1; maybe TRBD1 (7 bases). The germline V gene has CDR1 MNHEY and CDR2 SMNVEV (reference sequence). The V end lost 3 bases, the J end lost 5 bases, and 14 bases lay between the germline ends. CDR3 length: 15 residues. The CDR3 here is CASSLEGTENNEQFF. CDR3 DNA: TGTGCCAGCAGTTTGGAGGGGACAGAGAACAATGAGCAGTTCTTC.

The rearrangement uses TRBV4-1 and TRBJ1-5; D remains ambiguous. Germline-derived CDR1 and CDR2 are MGHRA and YSYEKL. Trimming took 5 bases from V and 3 from J, leaving 20 bases between them. The CDR3 length is 17 residues. CDR3 in DNA: TGCGCCAGCAGCTTTAGTTTCGTGGGGAGCCTCAATCAGCCCCAGCATTTT. The encoded protein is CASSFSFVGSLNQPQHF.

V and J are TRBV12-5 and TRBJ1-2; maybe TRBD1 (5 bases). The CDR3 length is 13 residues. The germline V gene encodes CDR1 LGHNT and CDR2 FRNRAP. Trimming took off 2 bases at V and 4 bases at J, with 8 bases between the two ends. In nucleotides, the CDR3 is TGTGCTAGTGGTTTGTCAGGGATCTATGGCTACACCTTC. Translated, it gives CASGLSGIYGYTF.

The chain carries TRBV5-4 and TRBJ2-7; 8 bases are a match to TRBD1. CDR1 is SGHNT, CDR2 YYREEE, per germline (reference sequence). The CDR3 has 15 amino acids. J gave up 4 bases and V 4 bases, and 10 bases lay outside the gene matches. This CDR3 is CASSPGGGIKYEQYF. The CDR3 nucleotides are TGTGCCAGCAGCCCAGGGGGCGGGATAAAGTACGAGCAGTACTTC.

The rearrangement uses TRBV6-5 and TRBJ1-1; 7 nucleotides agree with TRBD1. This CDR3 is 15 amino acids long. The trim removed 4 bases at V and 5 bases at J, leaving 10 bases unmatched. Germline CDR1 and CDR2: MNHEY and SVGAGI. CDR3 amino acids: CASSFATGMRTEAFF. CDR3 nucleotides: TGTGCCAGCAGTTTCGCGACAGGGATGCGAACTGAAGCTTTCTTT.

This rearrangement joins TRBV19 to TRBJ1-1; no firm D call. This CDR3 region has 13 residues. V lost 2 bases, J lost 4 bases, and 8 bases lay in between. Per germline, CDR1 LNHDA and CDR2 SQIVND (reference sequence). The CDR3 coding sequence is TGTGCCAGTAGTATAACCTTGAGCACTGAAGCTTTCTTT. Its translation: CASSITLSTEAFF.

On this clone: The identical CDR3 is also encoded by other nucleotide sequences in the sample. This rearrangement joins TRBV18 to TRBJ1-5, with D hard to call. The CDR3 totals 13 residues. Trimming left V 3 bases short and J 5 bases short, with 8 bases between. Germline lookup yields CDR1 KGHSH and CDR2 LQKENI. The chain's CDR3 is CASSPTRDQPQHF. The CDR3 DNA reads TGTGCCAGCTCACCGACGAGGGATCAGCCCCAGCATTTT.

This clone appeared a single time. This chain links TRBV24-1 with TRBJ2-1, with a tentative D call TRBD1 (6 bases). CDR1 KGHDR and CDR2 SFDVKD come from the germline V gene. This CDR3 has 13 amino acids. V was clipped by 1 base and J by 9 bases, with 9 bases between them. The CDR3 bases are TGTGCCACCAGTGATTTTAGGGGGAGTGAGCAGTTCTTC. Its protein is CATSDFRGSEQFF.

The gene calls are TRBV3-1 (or the pseudogene TRBV3-2) and TRBJ2-1; 10 bases line up with TRBD2. Germline V CDR1 and CDR2: LGHDT, YNNKEL (reference sequence). The CDR3 spans 18 residues. Trimming removed 6 bases from V and 2 bases from J; junction bases left unmatched: 13. CDR3 sequence (DNA): TGTGCCAGCAGTACCGGGACTAGCGCGCTTCCTACCTACAATGAGCAGTTCTTC. Protein product: CASSTGTSALPTYNEQFF.

The chain recombines TRBV30 with TRBJ1-6; tentative D call: TRBD1 (6 bases). The CDR3 is 16 residues long. Germline CDR1 is GTSNPN and CDR2 is SVGIG (reference sequence). Between the trimmed V and J ends, which lost 6 bases and 7 bases, there was a span of 22 bases. The CDR3 sequence is CACLTYGRGLNSPLHF. As DNA, the CDR3 is TGTGCCTGCCTCACCTATGGCAGGGGCCTCAATTCACCCCTCCACTTT.

This sequence joins TRBV19 and TRBJ1-1, with a possible D match to TRBD1 (5 bases). From germline, CDR1 is LNHDA and CDR2 SQIVND (reference sequence). This CDR3 is built from 15 residues. The ends were cut back, 4 bases at V and 2 bases at J, with 14 bases in the middle. CDR3 sequence: CASSNQGVFNTEAFF. In nucleotides, the CDR3 is TGTGCCAGTAGTAATCAGGGCGTCTTTAACACTGAAGCTTTCTTT.

This chain joins TRBV29-1 and TRBJ1-1, with a tentative D call TRBD1 (5 bases). Germline CDR1 SQVTM, CDR2 ANQGSEA. The CDR3 contains 11 residues. V was trimmed by 3 bases and J by 5 bases, leaving 7 bases between them. As DNA, the CDR3 is TGCAGCGTTGAGGGGGGGACTGAAGCTTTCTTT. It specifies CSVEGGTEAFF.

The chain has TRBV9 and TRBJ1-4, with D maybe TRBD1 (6 bases). The V end was cut by 0 bases, the J end by 7 bases, with 19 bases between. The V gene's germline CDR1 is SGDLS and CDR2 YYNGEE. CDR3 length: 17 residues. The CDR3 coding sequence is TGTGCCAGCAGCGTAGGCAGAGGAAGTGGGGGCCTTGAAAAACTGTTTTTT. As protein: CASSVGRGSGGLEKLFF.

This sequence joins TRBV30 and TRBJ2-1; 10 bases agree with TRBD2. This CDR3 region has 14 residues. V gave up 4 bases and J gave up 5 bases; unmatched junction bases: 5. The germline CDR1 and CDR2 sequences are GTSNPN and SVGIG (reference sequence). The CDR3 nucleotides read TGTGCCTGGAACCCTAGCGGGAGTAACAATGAGCAGTTCTTC. This sequence encodes CAWNPSGSNNEQFF.

The chain has TRBV27 and TRBJ2-1, with D possibly being TRBD1 (6 bases). Germline CDR1 and CDR2: MNHEY and SMNVEV (reference sequence). V shed 6 bases and J shed 3 bases, with 18 bases lying between them. This CDR3 spans 16 amino acids. The CDR3 nucleotides read TGTGCCAGCAGCCCCCGGGTGACAGGAAACTACAATGAGCAGTTCTTC. Translation gives CASSPRVTGNYNEQFF.

This rearrangement joins TRBV7-2 to TRBJ2-1; D may be TRBD2 (5 bases). CDR1 SGHTA and CDR2 FQGNSA come from the germline V gene. This CDR3 is 12 amino acids long. V dropped 5 bases and J dropped 7 bases, with 9 bases sitting between them. CDR3 nucleotide sequence: TGTGCCAGCAGCAAAACTAGGAATGAGCAGTTCTTC. Translated, it gives CASSKTRNEQFF.

The count of this clone is one. This chain links TRBV7-3 with TRBJ2-4, with TRBD2 as a possible D gene (5 bases). This CDR3 contains 12 residues. Between the trimmed V and J ends, which lost 5 bases and 13 bases, there was a span of 15 bases. Germline assignment: CDR1 SGHTA and CDR2 FQGTGA. CDR3 nucleotides: TGTGCCAGCAGCGAGACTGGAGGATCCCAGTACTTC. Its protein product is CASSETGGSQYF.

V usage is TRBV24-1 and J usage is TRBJ1-2, with no clear D. This CDR3 comprises 14 residues. Germline V gene lookup returns CDR1 KGHDR and CDR2 SFDVKD. V was pared by 0 bases and J by 6 bases, with 10 bases between. Written as DNA, the CDR3 is TGTGCCACCAGTGATTTGTGGGCGAGTAATGGCTACACCTTC. It encodes CATSDLWASNGYTF.

This sequence joins TRBV9 and TRBJ2-1; 11 bases agree with TRBD2. Germline lookup yields CDR1 SGDLS and CDR2 YYNGEE. This CDR3 has 15 residues. V shed 1 base and J 8 bases; nucleotides not matched to a gene: 5. The chain's CDR3 is CASSVTSGSNYEQFF. As DNA, the CDR3 is TGTGCCAGCAGCGTAACTAGCGGGAGTAATTATGAGCAGTTCTTC.

This clone is a singleton in its sample. This sequence joins TRBV7-8 and TRBJ2-1; 7 bases align to TRBD2. This CDR3 spans 16 amino acids. The V segment lost 5 bases and the J segment 0 bases; nucleotides outside the gene matches: 7. The V gene's germline CDR1 is SGHVS and CDR2 FQNEAQ. CDR3 protein: CASSLLASSSYNEQFF. The CDR3 DNA follows: TGTGCCAGCAGCCTACTAGCGTCGAGCTCCTACAATGAGCAGTTCTTC. Using reference TRBV7-8 and TRBJ2-1 for the parts outside the CDR3, the full variable domain is GAGVSQSPRYKVAKRGQDVALRCDPISGHVSLFWYQQALGQGPEFLTYFQNEAQLDKSGLPSDRFFAERPEGSVSTLKIQRTQQEDSAVYLCASSLLASSSYNEQFFGPGTRLTVL.